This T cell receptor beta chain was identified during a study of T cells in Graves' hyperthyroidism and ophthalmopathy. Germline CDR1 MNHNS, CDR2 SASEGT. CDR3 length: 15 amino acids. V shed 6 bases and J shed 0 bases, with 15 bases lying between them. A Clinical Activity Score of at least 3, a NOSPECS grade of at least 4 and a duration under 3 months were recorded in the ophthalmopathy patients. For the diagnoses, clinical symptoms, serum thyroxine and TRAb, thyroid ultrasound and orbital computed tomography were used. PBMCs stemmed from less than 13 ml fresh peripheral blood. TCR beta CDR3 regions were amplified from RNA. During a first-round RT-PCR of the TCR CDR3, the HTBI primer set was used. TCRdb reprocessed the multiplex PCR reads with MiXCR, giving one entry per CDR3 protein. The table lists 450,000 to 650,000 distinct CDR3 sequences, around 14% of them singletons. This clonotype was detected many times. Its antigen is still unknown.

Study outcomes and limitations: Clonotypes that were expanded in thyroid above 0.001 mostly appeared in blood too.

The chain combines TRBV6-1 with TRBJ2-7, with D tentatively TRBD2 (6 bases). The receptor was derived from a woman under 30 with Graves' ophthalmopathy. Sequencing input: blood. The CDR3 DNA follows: TGTGCCAGCAGCCCGTATGCGGGACCCTCCTACGAGCAGTACTTC. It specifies CASSPYAGPSYEQYF.